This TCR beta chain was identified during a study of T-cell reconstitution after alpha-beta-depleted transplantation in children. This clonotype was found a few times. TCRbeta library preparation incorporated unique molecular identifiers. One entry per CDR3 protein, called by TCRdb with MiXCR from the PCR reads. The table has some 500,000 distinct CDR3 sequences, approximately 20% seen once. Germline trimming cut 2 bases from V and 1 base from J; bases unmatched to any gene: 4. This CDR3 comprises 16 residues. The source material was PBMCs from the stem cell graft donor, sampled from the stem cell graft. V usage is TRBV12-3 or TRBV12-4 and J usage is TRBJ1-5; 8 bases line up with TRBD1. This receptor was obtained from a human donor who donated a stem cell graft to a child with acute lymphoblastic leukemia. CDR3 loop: CASSLKQGVSNQPQHF. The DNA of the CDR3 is TGTGCCAGCAGTTTAAAACAGGGGGTAAGCAATCAGCCCCAGCATTTT.